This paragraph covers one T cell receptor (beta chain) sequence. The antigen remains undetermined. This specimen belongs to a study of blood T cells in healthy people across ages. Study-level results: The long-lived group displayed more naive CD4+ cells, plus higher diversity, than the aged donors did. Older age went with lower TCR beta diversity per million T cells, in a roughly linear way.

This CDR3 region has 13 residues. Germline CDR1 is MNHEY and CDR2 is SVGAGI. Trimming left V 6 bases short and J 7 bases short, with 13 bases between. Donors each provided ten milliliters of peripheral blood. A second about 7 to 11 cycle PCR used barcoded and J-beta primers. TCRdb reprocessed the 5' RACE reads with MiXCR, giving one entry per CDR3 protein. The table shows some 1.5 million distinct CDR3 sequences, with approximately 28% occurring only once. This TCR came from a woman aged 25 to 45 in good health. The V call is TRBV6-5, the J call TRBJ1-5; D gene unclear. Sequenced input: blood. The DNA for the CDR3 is TGTGCCAGCAGCTCCACCGGGAGACAGCCCCAGCATTTT. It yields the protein CASSSTGRQPQHF.